The 17 T cell receptor beta chains below come from one sample, sequenced in a study of metastatic and nonmetastatic thyroid tumors. Thyroid surgery was performed in patients who had received no treatment beforehand. From the PCR reads, TCRdb re-called clones with MiXCR. The sample lists some 86,000 clones; under 15% were seen once. Sequencing input: tumor tissue. The receptors were gathered from a female donor with papillary thyroid cancer or a benign thyroid nodule (not recorded which). Some clones in this sample may be carry-over from other donors' samples.

This clone was found many times. This chain joins TRBV7-9 and TRBJ1-6, with TRBD1 matching over 7 bases. After removal of 5 bases from V and 7 bases from J, the junction contained 5 bases not matched to a gene. The CDR3 sequence is 14 residues long. Per germline, CDR1 SEHNR and CDR2 FQNEAQ (reference sequence). Here the CDR3 DNA reads TGTGCCAGCAGCGGATCGGGACAGAATTCACCCCTCCACTTT. Its translation: CASSGSGQNSPLHF.

This clone was detected a few times. One base away lies a much larger clone, so this may be a sequencing read error. The V call is TRBV2, the J call TRBJ2-5, with D possibly TRBD2 on 6 matching bases. Germline assignment: CDR1 SNHLY and CDR2 FYNNEI. V was pared by 8 bases and J by 1 base, with 11 bases between. The CDR3 consists of 13 residues. The DNA for the CDR3 is TGTGCCAGCCTGAAAGCGGGCCAAGAGACCCAGTACTTC. Translated, it gives CASLKAGQETQYF.

About this clone: Possible read error: a much larger clone is one base away. Additional DNA sequences in this sample encode the identical CDR3. V usage is TRBV27 and J usage is TRBJ2-3, with 14 nucleotides matching TRBD2. This CDR3 is built from 18 residues. The germline CDR1 and CDR2 sequences are MNHEY and SMNVEV (reference sequence). V dropped 5 bases and J dropped 6; count of bases not matched to a gene: 13. In nucleotides, the CDR3 is TGTGCCAGCAGTCTGACTAGCGGGGGGGCCGCTGATGGTGATACGCAGTATTTT. It specifies CASSLTSGGAADGDTQYF.

Details on this clone: Here the CDR3 omits its conserved ending phenylalanine or tryptophan, so a read error is the likely source. The rearrangement uses TRBV11-3 and TRBJ2-7; TRBD2 matches at 9 bases. Germline V lookup: CDR1 SGHNT, CDR2 YENEEA. The CDR3 is made up of 12 amino acids. Trimming cost V 8 bases and J 4 bases; bases outside gene matches: 3. The DNA of the CDR3 is TGTGCCAGCTGGACTAGCGCTTACGAGCAGTACCTC. This codes for CASWTSAYEQYL.

This clone was recorded once. Possible read error: a much larger clone is one base away. This chain joins TRBV13 and TRBJ2-1; TRBD1 aligns across 10 bases. J lost 5 bases, V lost 5 bases, and 9 bases had no gene match. Germline CDR1 is PRHDT and CDR2 is FYEKMQ (reference sequence). The length of the CDR3 is 16 residues. CDR3: CASSAFWDRGHNEQFF. CDR3 in DNA: TGTGCCAGCAGCGCCTTCTGGGACAGGGGACACAATGAGCAGTTCTTC.

This clone was seen a handful of times. A much larger clonotype is one base distant, so this may be a read error. Other DNA sequences in this sample translate to the same CDR3. V and J are TRBV7-9 and TRBJ1-2; a weak D match, TRBD1 (5 bases). V lost 5 bases, J lost 8 bases, and 18 bases lay in between. This CDR3 has 14 amino acids. Germline V CDR1 and CDR2: SEHNR, FQNEAQ (reference sequence). For the CDR3, the DNA is TGTGCCAGCAGCCCTTCCTGGGGGGATCGGGGCTACACCTTC. It is translated as CASSPSWGDRGYTF.

Details on this clone: The junction departs from germline at one end; a sequencing error may be responsible. V usage is TRBV5-5 and J usage is TRBJ1-5; D is uncertain. The germline V gene has CDR1 SGHKS and CDR2 YYEKEE (reference sequence). This CDR3 is built from 14 residues. Written as DNA, the CDR3 is TGTGCCAACAGCTTGGGTGGGAGCAATCAGCCCCAGCATTTT. Amino acid sequence: CANSLGGSNQPQHF.

This clone was counted at least ten times. The chain has TRBV9 and TRBJ2-2, with D maybe TRBD1 (5 bases). The CDR3 spans 14 residues. The germline V gene encodes CDR1 SGDLS and CDR2 YYNGEE. V lost 1 base to trimming and J lost 3 bases, with 7 bases between them. In DNA form, the CDR3 reads TGTGCCAGCAGCGTAACAGGATACACCGGGGAGCTGTTTTTT. Translated, it gives CASSVTGYTGELFF.

This clone occurred many times. The chain has TRBV13 and TRBJ2-1, with 8 nucleotides matching TRBD2. Germline lookup yields CDR1 PRHDT and CDR2 FYEKMQ (reference sequence). The CDR3 has 17 amino acids. The V segment lost 5 bases and the J segment 3 bases; nucleotides outside the gene matches: 12. The CDR3 nucleotides are TGTGCCAGCAGCCCTGGGCAGGGGACTAGGAGCTACAATGAGCAGTTCTTC. This codes for CASSPGQGTRSYNEQFF.

This clone was recorded at least ten times. V gene TRBV12-3 or TRBV12-4 combines with J gene TRBJ1-2; possible D gene TRBD1, 6 bases. The CDR3 totals 14 residues. V dropped 6 bases and J dropped 5 bases, with 16 bases sitting between them. CDR3 sequence: CASSPRGWGYGYTF. CDR3 nucleotide sequence: TGTGCCAGCAGCCCGAGGGGGTGGGGGTATGGCTACACCTTC.

This clone was found a few times. A much larger clone is a single base away; this may be a read error. Other DNA sequences of this sample code for an identical CDR3. The V call is TRBV27, the J call TRBJ2-7; 8 bases are shared with TRBD1. This CDR3 has 15 residues. CDR1 is MNHEY, CDR2 SMNVEV, per germline (reference sequence). The chain's CDR3 is CASSPQGGAGYEQYF. CDR3 DNA sequence: TGTGCCAGCAGTCCACAGGGGGGCGCGGGGTACGAGCAGTATTTC.

The CDR3 DNA reads TGTGCCACCAGTGATTTGCGAACGTCGGACCAGGGCTCAGATACGCAGTATTTT. It translates to CATSDLRTSDQGSDTQYF. The rearrangement joins TRBV24-1 to TRBJ2-3; tentatively, D is TRBD1 (5 bases). Looked up from germline, CDR1 is KGHDR and CDR2 is SFDVKD. V shed 0 bases and J shed 4 bases, with 19 bases lying between them. This CDR3 is 18 amino acids long.

This clone was picked up many times. The V gene is TRBV5-1, the J gene TRBJ1-1, with D tentatively TRBD1 (5 bases). CDR1 SGHRS and CDR2 YFSETQ come from the germline V gene. The CDR3 covers 13 residues. V lost 1 base, J lost 5 bases, and 9 bases lay in between. The CDR3 protein is CASSLLWGTEAFF. The CDR3 region has the DNA TGCGCCAGCAGCTTGTTATGGGGGACTGAAGCTTTCTTT.

This clone has only a few counts. The rearrangement links TRBV6-1 to TRBJ2-1; TRBD1 is a possible D gene (6 bases). V gave up 6 bases and J gave up 7 bases, with 13 bases separating them. The CDR3 extends over 13 amino acids. Germline V gene data show CDR1 as MNHNS and CDR2 as SASEGT. The CDR3 reads CASRGDRLNEQFF. CDR3 nucleotide sequence: TGTGCCAGCAGGGGAGACAGGCTTAATGAGCAGTTCTTC.

In its sample, this clone was seen many times. The genes are TRBV30 and TRBJ1-1; D unclear. There are 10 residues in the CDR3. Deletions cut 4 bases from V and 10 bases from J, with 10 bases between. Germline V lookup: CDR1 GTSNPN, CDR2 SVGIG (reference sequence). The CDR3 protein is CAWTSGRAFF. The CDR3 DNA is TGTGCCTGGACTTCGGGGAGAGCTTTCTTT.

Ten or more counts support this clone. CDR3 region: CASKQVYSNQPQHF. The CDR3 bases are TGTGCCAGTAAACAGGTCTATAGCAATCAGCCCCAGCATTTT. The chain employs TRBV19 and TRBJ1-5, with D possibly being TRBD1 (5 bases). V was cut by 7 bases and J by 0 bases, with 10 bases left in between. Germline-derived CDR1 and CDR2 are LNHDA and SQIVND (reference sequence). The CDR3 length is 14 residues.

About this clone: One base away lies a much larger clone, so this may be a sequencing read error. Different DNA sequences within this sample yield the same CDR3. The chain recombines TRBV7-9 with TRBJ1-4, with D uncertain. CDR1 and CDR2 (germline): SEHNR, FQNEAQ (reference sequence). There are 13 residues in the CDR3. The CDR3 is CASSLSPGEKLFF. CDR3 DNA: TGTGCCAGCAGCTTAAGCCCGGGTGAAAAACTTTTTTTT.